This entry concerns a single TCR beta chain. Antigen unknown. Each CDR3 protein is one row after TCRdb ran MiXCR on the 5' RACE reads. This table holds fewer than 750,000 distinct CDR3 sequences, around a fifth found once. These data originate in a study of CD8 T cells in ankylosing spondylitis. Regarding the study as a whole: Within ankylosing spondylitis blood, a TCR beta motif made up of under 10 highly homologous variants appeared to be characteristic. The authors reported significant enrichment of disease-linked clones in matched ankylosing spondylitis synovial fluid.

What was sequenced was blood, either unsorted or a sorted T cell fraction (not recorded which). The receptor comes from a male donor with ankylosing spondylitis.

In DNA form, the CDR3 reads TGCAGTGCTAGGTCGGGACACATGAACACTGAAGCTTTCTTT. This sequence encodes CSARSGHMNTEAFF. V usage is TRBV20-1 and J usage is TRBJ1-1, with D possibly being TRBD1 (6 bases). Germline V CDR1 and CDR2: DFQATT, SNEGSKA (reference sequence). Trimming shortened V by 3 bases and J by 0 bases, and 11 bases separated the two germline ends. This CDR3 has 14 residues.